This record concerns one TCR beta chain sequence. Its antigen is unidentified. The sample belongs to a study of cytomegalovirus exposure and HLA in healthy donors. Both 60 Vbeta primers and 13 Jbeta primers went into the PCR. The table came from immunoSEQ multiplex PCR; TCRdb's copy has only in-frame clones and leaves some out. The sample records 80,000 to 95,000 clones, roughly 79% being singletons. The CDR3 is 16 residues long. Deletions cut 4 bases from V and 2 bases from J, with 19 bases between. Germline lookup yields CDR1 SGHDT and CDR2 YYEEEE. Study-level results: A likely sequencing artifact accounted for one observed cluster of highly shared sequence variants.

This TCR derives from a female donor in good health and CMV-seronegative. The chain carries TRBV5-6 and TRBJ2-7, with D maybe TRBD1 (5 bases). The specimen sequenced was PBMCs. The CDR3 DNA reads as TGTGCCAGCAGCCCTCGGGCGGCAGGGATGACCTACGAGCAGTACTTC. This translates into CASSPRAAGMTYEQYF.